This T cell receptor beta chain came from a study of blood T cell repertoires in COVID-19. In the study overall: Italy, Spain and the United States were the sources of the convalescent and acute COVID-19 samples. T cells, B-cell-depleted T cells, or PBMCs provided the cDNA or gDNA that served as material.

Under the authors' procedure: The assay estimated nucleated cells by amplifying reference gene primers. Clones were read by immunoSEQ multiplex PCR, and TCRdb kept only the in-frame ones, dropping some. The V and J calls and clone size come from that table; D and trimming were worked out from the DNA. This table holds around 99,000 clones, about 80% found once. The CDR3 is made up of 13 amino acids. The V gene lost 2 bases and the J gene lost 4 bases, with 6 bases spanning the gap. Germline CDR1 is MNHNS and CDR2 is SASEGT. This clone was seen only a few times. The receptor was isolated from a man aged 65 to 85 with acute or convalescent COVID-19. The sample was peripheral blood. The rearrangement joins TRBV6-1 to TRBJ1-5; no clear D. The CDR3 here is CASSERQNQPQHF. CDR3 DNA sequence: TGTGCCAGCAGTGAACGTCAGAATCAGCCCCAGCATTTT.